This T cell receptor (beta chain) was captured by sequencing in a study of pediatric ulcerative colitis. Turning to this clone: Its antigen remains unidentified. The junction departs from germline at one end; a sequencing error may be responsible.

The assay was run at survey level. TCRdb's table, derived via immunoSEQ multiplex PCR, lists solely in-frame clones and lacks some. The data hold under 70,000 clones, with 85% to 90% observed a single time. Study findings and constraints: All ulcerative colitis patients, but no controls, carried a couple of rectal clonotypes. In rectum, acute severe colitis had expanded clones and less diversity. Repertoires came from total lymphocyte DNA, so rare subsets like regulatory T cells may be missed.

Germline CDR1 SSHAT, CDR2 FNYEAQ (reference sequence). The CDR3 totals 18 residues. The chain is built from TRBV7-7 and TRBJ2-6; TRBD1 aligns across 9 bases. The clonotype was recovered from a boy younger than 18 who was a control in a study of pediatric ulcerative colitis. Sequenced material: blood. In DNA form, the CDR3 reads TGTGCTAGCAGCTTAGATATCAACAGGGGGCCTGGGGCCAACGTCCTGACTTTC. It translates to CASSLDINRGPGANVLTF. Using reference TRBV7-7 and TRBJ2-6 for the parts outside the CDR3, the full variable domain is GAGVSQSPRYKVTKRGQDVTLRCDPISSHATLYWYQQALGQGPEFLTYFNYEAQPDKSGLPSDRFSAERPEGSISTLTIQRTEQRDSAMYRCASSLDINRGPGANVLTFGAGSRLTVL.